Following are 30 T cell receptor beta chains from one sample sequenced in a study of beta chain features in type 1 diabetes. Whole-study findings and limits: In every one of the four CD4+ subsets, TCRB CDR3s were moderately but significantly shorter in Type 1 diabetes patients.

No cognate antigen is known for these TCRs. The sequenced template was cDNA made from the entire isolated RNA. Here immunoSEQ multiplex PCR was the method, and the copy in TCRdb shows in-frame clones only, minus some. This table has around 240,000 clones, roughly 17% appearing once. Input material: naive CD4+ T cells from blood. Receptors originate from a man aged 25-45 years with type 1 diabetes.

This sequence joins TRBV7-2 and TRBJ2-5; 8 bases match TRBD2. CDR3 length equals 17 residues. The germline V gene has CDR1 SGHTA and CDR2 FQGNSA. V was clipped by 5 bases and J by 4 bases; unmatched bases: 15. The CDR3 protein is CASSETGTRSYGETQYF. CDR3 DNA: TGTGCCAGCAGCGAAACCGGGACTAGGAGTTATGGAGAGACCCAGTACTTC.

The CDR3 is CAPGLYNEQFF. DNA of the CDR3: TGTGCCCCAGGCCTCTACAATGAGCAGTTCTTC. The rearrangement joins TRBV19 to TRBJ2-1; D is ambiguous. Germline V gene data show CDR1 as LNHDA and CDR2 as SQIVND (reference sequence). V gave up 11 bases and J gave up 3 bases, with 8 bases separating them. The CDR3 has 11 residues.

This clone was detected only a few times. The chain employs TRBV29-1 and TRBJ2-3; 9 nucleotides line up with TRBD2. Germline CDR1 is SQVTM and CDR2 is ANQGSEA. Losses at the gene ends were 4 bases for V and 1 base for J; bases not matched to a gene: 0. The CDR3 sequence is 13 residues long. The CDR3, as DNA: TGCAGCGTTGGACTAGCGGGCACAGATACGCAGTATTTT. It is translated as CSVGLAGTDTQYF.

The gene calls are TRBV29-1 and TRBJ2-7, with a weak D call TRBD1 (6 bases). Germline assignment: CDR1 SQVTM and CDR2 ANQGSEA. This CDR3 comprises 14 residues. V was clipped by 7 bases and J by 2 bases, with 18 bases between them. The CDR3 DNA reads as TGCAGCGCCCTACTACAGGGTAGAGCCTACGAGCAGTACTTC. Encoded protein: CSALLQGRAYEQYF.

This clone has only a few counts. The chain combines TRBV5-4 with TRBJ2-5, with 8 bases identical to TRBD1. V lost 4 bases and J lost 4; bases outside the gene matches: 12. In germline, CDR1 is SGHNT, CDR2 YYREEE (reference sequence). The CDR3 runs 16 residues. CDR3 sequence reads: CASSEGARGQGETQYF. For the CDR3, the DNA is TGTGCCAGCAGCGAGGGCGCCAGGGGGCAGGGAGAGACCCAGTACTTC.

The chain recombines TRBV29-1 with TRBJ2-2; D is ambiguous. CDR1 is SQVTM, CDR2 ANQGSEA, per germline. The CDR3 is 11 amino acids. V shed 5 bases and J shed 6 bases, with 7 bases lying between them. DNA for the CDR3: TGCAGCGTTCATGAAGCCGGGGAGCTGTTTTTT. Protein product: CSVHEAGELFF.

This clone has a handful of counts. This chain uses TRBV4-2 with TRBJ1-2, with D hard to call. Germline values: CDR1 LGHNA, CDR2 YNFKEQ. The CDR3 covers 18 residues. V lost 4 bases and J lost 2, with 23 bases in between. The CDR3 sequence: CASSPPVYGRMINYGYTF. The CDR3 nucleotides read TGTGCCAGCAGCCCACCTGTTTATGGCAGGATGATCAACTATGGCTACACCTTC.

This clone came up a few times. The rearrangement joins TRBV30 to TRBJ1-2; D not certain. The CDR3 spans 12 residues. V lost 0 bases, J lost 4 bases, and 6 bases lay in between. Germline CDR1 is GTSNPN and CDR2 is SVGIG (reference sequence). The CDR3 region has the DNA TGTGCCTGGAGTGTGCAGGTCTATGGCTACACCTTC. Amino acid sequence: CAWSVQVYGYTF.

This clone was counted only a few times. The chain joins TRBV30 to TRBJ1-3; D remains unclear. The CDR3 has 12 amino acids. V lost 1 base and J lost 7, with 8 bases in between. Germline loops: CDR1 GTSNPN, CDR2 SVGIG (reference sequence). For the CDR3, the DNA is TGTGCCTGGAGTGCAACTCGCAACACCATATATTTT. It encodes CAWSATRNTIYF.

The chain joins TRBV11-1 to TRBJ2-7, with TRBD2 matching over 7 bases. After removal of 5 bases from V and 2 bases from J, the junction contained 9 bases not matched to a gene. The CDR3 sequence is 15 residues long. The germline V gene encodes CDR1 SGHAT and CDR2 FQDESV (reference sequence). The CDR3 coding sequence is TGTGCCAGCAGCGATCGAGCGGGAAGGGCCTACGAGCAGTACTTC. Translating it yields CASSDRAGRAYEQYF. The full variable domain, in which reference TRBV11-1 and TRBJ2-7 provide the parts outside the CDR3, is EAEVAQSPRYKITEKSQAVAFWCDPISGHATLYWYRQILGQGPELLVQFQDESVVDDSQLPKDRFSAERLKGVDSTLKIQPAELGDSAMYLCASSDRAGRAYEQYFGPGTRLTVT.

This clone appeared a few times. The V gene is TRBV2, the J gene TRBJ1-2, with D possibly matching TRBD1 (6 bases). V lost 8 bases and J 5 bases, leaving 18 bases between the germline ends. Germline V gene lookup returns CDR1 SNHLY and CDR2 FYNNEI. The CDR3 sequence is 14 residues long. CDR3 sequence reads: CASGYRTAAYGYTF. The CDR3 nucleotides are TGTGCCAGCGGCTACCGGACAGCGGCGTATGGCTACACCTTC. The full variable domain, with the rest looked up from reference TRBV2 and TRBJ1-2, is EPEVTQTPSHQVTQMGQEVILRCVPISNHLYFYWYRQILGQKVEFLVSFYNNEISEKSEIFDDQFSVERPDGSNFTLKIRSTKLEDSAMYFCASGYRTAAYGYTFGSGTRLTVV.

Details on this clone: At the DNA level, this CDR3 is encoded by other sequences in the same sample as well. The rearrangement links TRBV29-1 to TRBJ1-1; D may be TRBD1 (5 bases). Germline V gene lookup returns CDR1 SQVTM and CDR2 ANQGSEA. Between the trimmed V and J ends, which lost 4 bases and 1 base, there was a span of 10 bases. The CDR3 contains 13 residues. The CDR3: CSVVGRANTEAFF. As DNA, the CDR3 is TGCAGCGTTGTGGGCAGGGCGAACACTGAAGCTTTCTTT.

This chain connects TRBV14 to TRBJ2-1; D might be TRBD2 (6 bases). CDR1 SGHDN and CDR2 FVKESK come from the germline V gene. Trimming shortened V by 1 base and J by 10 bases, and 11 bases separated the two germline ends. This CDR3 comprises 13 residues. As DNA, the CDR3 is TGTGCCAGCAGCCAAGTAAGCCTAGCGGAGCAGTTCTTC. It yields the protein CASSQVSLAEQFF.

This clone was counted a few times. The V call is TRBV28, the J call TRBJ2-1, with 10 bases lining up with TRBD2. The germline V gene has CDR1 MDHEN and CDR2 SYDVKM. V shed 8 bases and J 3 bases; nucleotides not matched to a gene: 7. The CDR3 has 15 residues. The CDR3 nucleotides are TGTGCCAGCCAAGCGGGGGGGCAACTCTACAATGAGCAGTTCTTC. This gives the protein CASQAGGQLYNEQFF.

The V and J genes are TRBV18 and TRBJ2-5; D call uncertain. The germline V and J ends were trimmed by 1 base and 2 bases, with 11 bases remaining between them. Germline V gives CDR1 KGHSH, CDR2 LQKENI. CDR3 length equals 15 residues. The chain's CDR3 is CASSPRANTQETQYF. Here the CDR3 DNA reads TGTGCCAGCTCACCACGGGCGAACACACAAGAGACCCAGTACTTC.

The chain couples TRBV10-3 to TRBJ1-1; TRBD1 aligns across 8 bases. The length of the CDR3 is 13 residues. The germline V gene encodes CDR1 ENHRY and CDR2 SYGVKD. J lost 7 bases, V lost 4 bases, and 5 bases had no gene match. The DNA of the CDR3 is TGTGCCATCAGTGGCACAGGGGGAGGTGAAGCTTTCTTT. The encoded protein is CAISGTGGGEAFF.

In this sample, this clone turned up a few times. The chain is built from TRBV4-2 and TRBJ2-5, with 7 bases matching TRBD2. CDR3 length: 15 residues. Germline trimming cut 4 bases from V and 2 bases from J; bases unmatched to any gene: 7. Germline V gene sequence: CDR1 LGHNA, CDR2 YNFKEQ. The CDR3 sequence is CASSRASGKQETQYF. In DNA form, the CDR3 reads TGTGCCAGCAGCCGGGCTAGCGGAAAGCAAGAGACCCAGTACTTC.

Only a few counts were recorded for this clone. V usage is TRBV29-1 and J usage is TRBJ2-2; no definite D call. CDR1 SQVTM and CDR2 ANQGSEA come from the germline V gene. Deletions cut 4 bases from V and 7 bases from J, with 16 bases between. This CDR3 comprises 14 residues. CDR3 DNA: TGCAGCGTTGTTTTGGGCGGATGGGGCGGGGAGCTGTTTTTT. Protein sequence: CSVVLGGWGGELFF.

This clone was observed a few times. The chain employs TRBV18 and TRBJ2-3; D gene unclear. CDR1 is KGHSH, CDR2 LQKENI, per germline. V was cut by 6 bases and J by 8 bases, with 15 bases left in between. This CDR3 has 13 amino acids. The CDR3 loop reads CASSQESGTTQYF. The CDR3 DNA is TGTGCCAGCTCCCAGGAGTCGGGTACTACGCAGTATTTT.

J is TRBJ2-5 and V is TRBV7-7, with 11 nucleotides matching TRBD2. CDR1 SSHAT and CDR2 FNYEAQ come from the germline V gene (reference sequence). The CDR3 has 16 residues. V trimming: 4 bases; J trimming: 1 base; junction bases outside the gene matches: 5. The CDR3 region is CASSSGLAGPQETQYF. The DNA of the CDR3 is TGTGCCAGCAGCTCAGGACTAGCGGGCCCCCAAGAGACCCAGTACTTC. Full variable domain (missing parts from reference TRBV7-7 and TRBJ2-5): GAGVSQSPRYKVTKRGQDVTLRCDPISSHATLYWYQQALGQGPEFLTYFNYEAQPDKSGLPSDRFSAERPEGSISTLTIQRTEQRDSAMYRCASSSGLAGPQETQYFGPGTRLLVL.

The chain recombines TRBV7-2 with TRBJ1-1; 8 nucleotides agree with TRBD1. Looked up from germline, CDR1 is SGHTA and CDR2 is FQGNSA. V dropped 3 bases and J dropped 4; count of bases not matched to a gene: 4. CDR3 size: 14 residues. The CDR3 sequence is CASSFTGGPTEAFF. The CDR3 coding sequence is TGTGCCAGCAGCTTTACAGGGGGACCCACTGAAGCTTTCTTT.

This clone showed up just a few times. V and J are TRBV9 and TRBJ2-7, with 11 bases that match TRBD1. Losses at the gene ends were 5 bases for V and 1 base for J; bases not matched to a gene: 14. The CDR3 covers 18 residues. Germline loops: CDR1 SGDLS, CDR2 YYNGEE. The CDR3 spells CASSLGPSGTGGSYEQYF. CDR3 nucleotides: TGTGCCAGCAGTCTGGGTCCCTCCGGGACAGGGGGGTCCTACGAGCAGTACTTC.

This chain uses TRBV11-1 with TRBJ2-3; unclear D gene. Germline-derived CDR1 and CDR2 are SGHAT and FQDESV (reference sequence). The CDR3 has 14 amino acids. The V end lost 1 base, the J end lost 5 bases, and 10 bases lay between the germline ends. CDR3 sequence: CASSLVGPRDTQYF. The CDR3 nucleotides read TGTGCCAGCAGCTTAGTCGGGCCCAGAGATACGCAGTATTTT.

This clone occurred a few times. This chain connects TRBV9 to TRBJ2-2, with D unclear. The CDR3 loop spans 15 amino acids. V was trimmed by 0 bases and J by 5 bases, leaving 11 bases between them. Germline lookup yields CDR1 SGDLS and CDR2 YYNGEE. CDR3 residues: CASSVGGAPTGELFF. CDR3 DNA: TGTGCCAGCAGCGTAGGAGGAGCGCCGACCGGGGAGCTGTTTTTT. The variable domain in full, with the rest retrieved from reference TRBV9 and TRBJ2-2, is DSGVTQTPKHLITATGQRVTLRCSPRSGDLSVYWYQQSLDQGLQFLIQYYNGEERAKGNILERFSAQQFPDLHSELNLSSLELGDSALYFCASSVGGAPTGELFFGEGSRLTVL.

The chain combines TRBV4-2 with TRBJ2-3; unclear D gene. Germline V gene data show CDR1 as LGHNA and CDR2 as YNFKEQ. This CDR3 spans 12 amino acids. V was trimmed by 1 base and J by 5 bases, leaving 4 bases between them. CDR3 loop: CASSQVGDTQYF. CDR3 nucleotides: TGTGCCAGCAGCCAAGTGGGAGATACGCAGTATTTT.

The sample holds a few counts of this clone. The chain joins TRBV5-6 to TRBJ2-3; D may be TRBD2 (5 bases). Germline values: CDR1 SGHDT, CDR2 YYEEEE. This CDR3 region has 13 residues. Trimming shortened V by 1 base and J by 5 bases, and 8 bases separated the two germline ends. The CDR3 DNA is TGTGCCAGCAGCTTGTTCCGGGGAGATACGCAGTATTTT. Protein: CASSLFRGDTQYF.

V and J are TRBV5-1 and TRBJ2-4, with 7 nucleotides matching TRBD1. The CDR3 consists of 14 residues. The germline V gene has CDR1 SGHRS and CDR2 YFSETQ. V gave up 0 bases and J gave up 11 bases; unmatched junction bases: 8. The CDR3: CASSLEGAQQLQYF. DNA for the CDR3: TGCGCCAGCAGCTTGGAGGGGGCGCAACAACTTCAGTACTTC.

Regarding this clone: The sample carries other DNA sequences with the same CDR3. The CDR3 loop reads CASSLGTSGRNEQFF. The CDR3 region has the DNA TGCGCCAGCAGCTTAGGGACTAGCGGACGAAATGAGCAGTTCTTC. The V and J genes are TRBV5-1 and TRBJ2-1; 11 positions agree with TRBD2. With 2 bases clipped from V and 7 bases from J, the junction kept 5 bases outside the gene matches. The CDR3 has 15 residues. Germline-derived CDR1 and CDR2 are SGHRS and YFSETQ.

This chain links TRBV6-5 with TRBJ1-2; the D is unclear. The CDR3 extends over 14 amino acids. Germline CDR1 MNHEY, CDR2 SVGAGI. V was clipped by 0 bases and J by 2 bases, with 7 bases between them. CDR3 sequence: CASSYSEGNYGYTF. CDR3 DNA: TGTGCCAGCAGTTACTCGGAGGGAAACTATGGCTACACCTTC.

Worth noting for this clone: Other DNA sequences in this sample translate to the same CDR3. The rearrangement uses TRBV30 and TRBJ2-5; the D is unclear. The CDR3 has 12 amino acids. Looked up from germline, CDR1 is GTSNPN and CDR2 is SVGIG (reference sequence). Trimming took off 0 bases at V and 5 bases at J, with 7 bases between the two ends. The CDR3 sequence: CAWSVSLETQYF. The DNA for the CDR3 is TGTGCCTGGAGTGTAAGCCTCGAGACCCAGTACTTC.